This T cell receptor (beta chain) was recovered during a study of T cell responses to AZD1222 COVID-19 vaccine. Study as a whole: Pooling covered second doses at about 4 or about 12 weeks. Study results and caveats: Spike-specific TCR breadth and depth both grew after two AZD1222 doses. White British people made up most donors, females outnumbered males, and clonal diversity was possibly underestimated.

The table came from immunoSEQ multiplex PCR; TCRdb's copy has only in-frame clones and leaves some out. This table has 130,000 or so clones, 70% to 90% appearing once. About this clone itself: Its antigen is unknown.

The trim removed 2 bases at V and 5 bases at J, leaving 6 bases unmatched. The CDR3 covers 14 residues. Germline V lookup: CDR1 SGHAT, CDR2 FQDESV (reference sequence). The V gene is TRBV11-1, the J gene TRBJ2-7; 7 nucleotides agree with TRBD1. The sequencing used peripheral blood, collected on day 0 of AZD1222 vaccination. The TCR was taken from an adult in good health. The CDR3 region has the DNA TGTGCCAGCAGCTTACACAGGGGCCGGAACGAGCAGTACTTC. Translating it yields CASSLHRGRNEQYF. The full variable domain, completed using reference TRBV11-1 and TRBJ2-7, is EAEVAQSPRYKITEKSQAVAFWCDPISGHATLYWYRQILGQGPELLVQFQDESVVDDSQLPKDRFSAERLKGVDSTLKIQPAELGDSAMYLCASSLHRGRNEQYFGPGTRLTVT.